The clone carrying this TCR beta chain has only a few counts. Its antigen remains unknown. This CDR3 is built from 13 residues. The germline CDR1 and CDR2 sequences are SGHRS and YFSETQ. V gave up 3 bases and J gave up 4 bases; unmatched junction bases: 3. The data are from a study of OX40 agonist ivuxolimab in advanced cancers. In the study overall: Ivuxolimab is an agonistic anti-OX40 (CD134) antibody, and patients were treated with it. Of mixed ages from about 20 to 80 and averaging 60 years, the group was roughly 85% male. Overall study results and limits: Expanded clones belonging to CD8+ T cells outnumbered, on average, those of CD4+.

Sequenced by immunoSEQ multiplex PCR; TCRdb stores in-frame clones only, minus some. The table includes about 150,000 clones, 94% detected once. Patients had blood sampled at baseline and again on cycle 4 day 1 and cycle 7 day 1. The sequences come from CD4+ or CD8+ T cells sorted from blood, collected in a trial of the OX40 agonist ivuxolimab. The chain links TRBV5-1 to TRBJ1-1; TRBD1 aligns across 7 bases. This sequence originates from an adult with an advanced solid tumor such as melanoma, head and neck, liver or kidney cancer. The CDR3, as DNA: TGCGCCAGCAGCTCTGGACAGGCCACTGAAGCTTTCTTT. Its protein product is CASSSGQATEAFF.